This T cell receptor (beta chain) appears in the sequencing data of a study of PD-1 blockade in classical Hodgkin lymphoma. Data came from immunoSEQ multiplex PCR; TCRdb stores just in-frame clones and leaves some out. The data contain over 35,000 clones, roughly 86% of them singletons. Each patient experienced a relapse that followed autologous stem cell transplantation, and brentuximab vedotin exposure varied. J gave up 8 bases and V 4 bases, and 11 bases lay outside the gene matches. CDR1 is LNHDA and CDR2 is SQIVND in the germline V gene (reference sequence). The CDR3 is 15 amino acids. This clone was counted only a few times. What it recognizes is unknown. Regarding the study as a whole: When set against healthy donors, newly diagnosed patients were reported to show lower baseline TCR diversity. The authors excluded patients who started nivolumab under 1 year after ASCT. CD4+ but not CD8+ TCR diversity rose significantly by C4D1. Patients newly diagnosed and complete responders had comparable baseline diversity.

The starting material was peripheral blood mononuclear cells (PBMCs), obtained before the second cycle of nivolumab. This TCR was recovered from a human donor with classical Hodgkin lymphoma. The chain uses TRBV19 and TRBJ2-1; TRBD2 matches at 7 bases. This CDR3 is CASSRAAGVSDEQFF. Here the CDR3 DNA reads TGTGCCAGTAGTAGGGCGGCGGGAGTGTCTGATGAGCAGTTCTTC.